This TCR beta chain was identified in a study of shared clonotypes between healthy human individuals. Study details: Three CD4 naive, three CD4 memory, two CD8 naive and one CD8 memory plate were used per donor. The study's findings and limits: The study found roughly 5% of naive CD4 clonotypes shared across a few donors.

Several immunoSEQ 96-well plates shared each subset's DNA, each plate a replicate. Profiled with immunoSEQ multiplex PCR; TCRdb holds only in-frame clones, not every one. The sample lists about 2.5 million clones; 85% to 95% were seen once. About this clone itself: What it binds is not known.

This TCR derives from a man between 18 and 35 years old in good health. Some clones in this sample may be carry-over from other donors' samples. Sample: naive CD4+ T cells from PBMCs. Subset in this sample: CD45RA+ positively selected.

The CDR3 bases are TGTGCCAGCAGTAAATCCACAGGGGGCGCGGTCTATGAGCAGTTCTTC. Protein: CASSKSTGGAVYEQFF. V gene TRBV28 combines with J gene TRBJ2-1; TRBD1 matches 9 bases. The junction had 13 bases not matched to a gene; V was cut back by 5 bases and J by 8 bases. Per germline, CDR1 MDHEN and CDR2 SYDVKM. The CDR3 runs to 16 residues.